The entry that follows covers one T cell receptor (beta chain) sequence. Generated by immunoSEQ multiplex PCR, the TCRdb table keeps only in-frame clones and is missing some. Of hundreds of thousands of clones detected, around 85% appear once; the ten largest clones hold roughly a sixth. The data derive from a study of blood T cell repertoires in COVID-19. This CDR3 comprises 13 residues. V was cut by 5 bases and J by 10 bases, with 18 bases left in between. Germline assignment: CDR1 SQVTM and CDR2 ANQGSEA. In terms of age and location, participants ranged from roughly 18 to 89 years and lived in about 25 US areas. Clinical history reported by participants formed the basis on which cohorts were assigned.

The source is a man aged 40-49 years who had recovered from COVID-19. Sequencing was done on a sample of PBMCs or T cells enriched from blood (not recorded which). The J gene is TRBJ2-1, the V gene TRBV29-1; perhaps TRBD2 as D (5 bases). The CDR3 DNA is TGCAGCGTTATGTCCCCTATTTGGAGGGAGCAGTTCTTC. Encoded protein: CSVMSPIWREQFF.